This T cell receptor beta chain was sequenced during a study of blood T cell repertoires in COVID-19. V was cut by 4 bases and J by 0 bases, with 10 bases left in between. There are 16 residues in the CDR3. Germline V CDR1 and CDR2: MNHEY, SVGEGT. The data were produced by immunoSEQ multiplex PCR, yet TCRdb's version contains in-frame clones alone and is incomplete. The sample lists about 350,000 clones, about nine tenths occurring once. This TCR derives from a woman between 65 and 79 years old with COVID-19, enrolled during active disease. The chain employs TRBV6-2 or TRBV6-3 and TRBJ1-6; no definite D call. Sequenced material: peripheral blood. The CDR3 is CASSWSRSSYNSPLHF. CDR3 sequence (DNA): TGTGCCAGCAGTTGGTCGAGGAGCTCCTATAATTCACCCCTCCACTTT.